This T cell receptor (beta chain) was identified during a study of T cell responses to AZD1222 COVID-19 vaccine. The study, taken as a whole, reports: The study reported that nearly half of spike-specific TCRs target unmutated variant regions. The study found Spike-specific TCR breadth and depth rose after two AZD1222 doses. After the peak T cell response, and only then, were repertoires sampled. Clonal diversity was possibly underestimated, and white British individuals and females predominated among donors.

Germline V gives CDR1 MGHRA, CDR2 YSYEKL. The trim removed 4 bases at V and 5 bases at J, leaving 8 bases unmatched. The CDR3 covers 15 residues. Profiled with immunoSEQ multiplex PCR; TCRdb holds only in-frame clones, not every one. Here the sample spans about 200,000 clones, approximately 93% being singletons. The count of this clone is one. Its antigen remains unidentified. The rearrangement uses TRBV4-1 and TRBJ2-5, with 9 nucleotides matching TRBD1. The receptor was derived from an adult who received the AZD1222 COVID-19 vaccine. Sequencing used peripheral blood, obtained 28 days after the second AZD1222 dose. In DNA, the CDR3 is TGCGCCAGCAGCCTCGCCGGGACAGGGTCTGAGACCCAGTACTTC. This gives the protein CASSLAGTGSETQYF.